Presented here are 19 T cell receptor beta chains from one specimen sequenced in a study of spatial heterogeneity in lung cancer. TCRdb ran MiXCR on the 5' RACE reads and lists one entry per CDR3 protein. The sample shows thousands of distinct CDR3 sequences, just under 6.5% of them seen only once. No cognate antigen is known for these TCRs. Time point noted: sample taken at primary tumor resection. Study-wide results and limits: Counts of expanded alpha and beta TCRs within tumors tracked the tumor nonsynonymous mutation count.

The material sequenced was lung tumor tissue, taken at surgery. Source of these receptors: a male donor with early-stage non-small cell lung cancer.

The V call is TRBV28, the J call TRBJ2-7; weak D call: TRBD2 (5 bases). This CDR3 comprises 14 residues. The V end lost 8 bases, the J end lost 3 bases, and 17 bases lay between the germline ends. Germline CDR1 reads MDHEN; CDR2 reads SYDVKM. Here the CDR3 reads CASLTDRGHYEQYF. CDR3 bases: TGTGCCAGCCTCACGGACCGAGGGCACTACGAGCAGTACTTC.

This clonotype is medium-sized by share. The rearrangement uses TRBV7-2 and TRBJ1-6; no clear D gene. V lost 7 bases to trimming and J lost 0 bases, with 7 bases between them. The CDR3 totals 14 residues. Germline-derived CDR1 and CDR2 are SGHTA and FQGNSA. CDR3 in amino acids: CASTGRSYNSPLHF. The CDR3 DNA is TGTGCCAGCACTGGACGCTCCTATAATTCACCCCTCCACTTT.

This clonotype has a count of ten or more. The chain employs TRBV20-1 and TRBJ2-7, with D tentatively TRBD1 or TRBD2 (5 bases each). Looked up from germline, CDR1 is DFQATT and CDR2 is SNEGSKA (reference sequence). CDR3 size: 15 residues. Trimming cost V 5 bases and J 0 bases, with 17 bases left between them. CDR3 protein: CSAEIPGPSSYEQYF. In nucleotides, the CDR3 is TGCAGTGCTGAAATTCCGGGACCTAGCTCCTACGAGCAGTACTTC.

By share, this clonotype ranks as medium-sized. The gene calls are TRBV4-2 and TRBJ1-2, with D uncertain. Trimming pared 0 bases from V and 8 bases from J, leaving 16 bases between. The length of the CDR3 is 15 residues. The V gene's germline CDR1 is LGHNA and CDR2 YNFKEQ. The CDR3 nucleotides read TGTGCCAGCAGCCAAGAGGCGGATGAAGCATGGGGCTACACCTTC. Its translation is CASSQEADEAWGYTF.

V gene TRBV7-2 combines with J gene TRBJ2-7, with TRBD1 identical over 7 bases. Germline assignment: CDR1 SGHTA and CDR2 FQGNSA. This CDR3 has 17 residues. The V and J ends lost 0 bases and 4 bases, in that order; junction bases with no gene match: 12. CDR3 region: CASSLASIKGAGYEQYF. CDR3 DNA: TGTGCCAGCAGCTTAGCGAGTATAAAGGGGGCTGGGTACGAGCAGTACTTC.

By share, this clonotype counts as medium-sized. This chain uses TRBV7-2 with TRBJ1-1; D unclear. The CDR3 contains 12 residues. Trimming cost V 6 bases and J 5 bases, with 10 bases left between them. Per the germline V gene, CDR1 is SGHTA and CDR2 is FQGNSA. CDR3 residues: CASRATGTEAFF. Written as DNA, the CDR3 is TGTGCCAGCAGGGCCACGGGGACTGAAGCTTTCTTT.

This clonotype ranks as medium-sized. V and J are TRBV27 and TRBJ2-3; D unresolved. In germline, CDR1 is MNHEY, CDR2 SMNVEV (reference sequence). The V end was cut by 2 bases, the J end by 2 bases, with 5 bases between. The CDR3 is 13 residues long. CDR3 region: CASSLRYTDTQYF. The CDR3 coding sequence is TGTGCCAGCAGTTTACGGTACACAGATACGCAGTATTTT.

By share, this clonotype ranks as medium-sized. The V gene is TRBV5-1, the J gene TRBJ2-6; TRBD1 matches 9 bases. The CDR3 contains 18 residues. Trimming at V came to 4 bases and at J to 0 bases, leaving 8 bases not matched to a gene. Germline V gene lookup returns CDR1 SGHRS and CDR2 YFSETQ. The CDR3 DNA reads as TGCGCCAGCAGCGTCCGGGACAGGGAAAGCTCTGGGGCCAACGTCCTGACTTTC. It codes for CASSVRDRESSGANVLTF.

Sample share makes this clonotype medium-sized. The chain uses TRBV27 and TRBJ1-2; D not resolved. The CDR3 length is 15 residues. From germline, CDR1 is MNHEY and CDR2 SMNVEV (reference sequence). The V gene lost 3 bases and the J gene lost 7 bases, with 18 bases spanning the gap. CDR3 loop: CASSLDREVFGGYTF. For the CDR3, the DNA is TGTGCCAGCAGTTTGGATCGGGAGGTGTTTGGTGGCTACACCTTC.

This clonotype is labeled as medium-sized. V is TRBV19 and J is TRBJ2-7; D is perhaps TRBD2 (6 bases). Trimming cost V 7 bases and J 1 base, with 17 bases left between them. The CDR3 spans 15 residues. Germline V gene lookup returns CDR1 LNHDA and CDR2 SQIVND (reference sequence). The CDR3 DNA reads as TGTGCCAGTAAAGGGACCCACGGGAGATCCTACGAGCAGTACTTC. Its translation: CASKGTHGRSYEQYF.

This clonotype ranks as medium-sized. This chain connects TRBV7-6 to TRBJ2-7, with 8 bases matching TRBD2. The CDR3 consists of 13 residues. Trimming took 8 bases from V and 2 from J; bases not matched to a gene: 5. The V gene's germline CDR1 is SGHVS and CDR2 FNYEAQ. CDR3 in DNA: TGTGCCAGCGGCGGGGGGAAAACCTACGAGCAGTACTTC. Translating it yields CASGGGKTYEQYF.

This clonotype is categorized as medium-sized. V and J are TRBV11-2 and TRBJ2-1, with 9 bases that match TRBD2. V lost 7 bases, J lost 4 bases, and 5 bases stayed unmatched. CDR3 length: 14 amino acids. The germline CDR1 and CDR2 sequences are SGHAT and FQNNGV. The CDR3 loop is CASTLAGGYNEQFF. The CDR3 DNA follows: TGTGCCAGCACCTTGGCGGGAGGGTACAATGAGCAGTTCTTC. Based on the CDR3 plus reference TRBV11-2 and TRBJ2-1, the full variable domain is EAGVAQSPRYKIIEKRQSVAFWCNPISGHATLYWYQQILGQGPKLLIQFQNNGVVDDSQLPKDRFSAERLKGVDSTLKIQPAKLEDSAVYLCASTLAGGYNEQFFGPGTRLTVL.

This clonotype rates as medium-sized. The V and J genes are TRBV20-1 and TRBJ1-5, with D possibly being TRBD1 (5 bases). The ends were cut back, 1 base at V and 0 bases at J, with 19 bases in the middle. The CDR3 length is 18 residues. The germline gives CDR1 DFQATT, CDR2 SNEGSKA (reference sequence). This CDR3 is CSARAALGGAHSNQPQHF. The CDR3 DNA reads TGCAGTGCTAGAGCCGCGCTGGGGGGAGCACATAGCAATCAGCCCCAGCATTTT.

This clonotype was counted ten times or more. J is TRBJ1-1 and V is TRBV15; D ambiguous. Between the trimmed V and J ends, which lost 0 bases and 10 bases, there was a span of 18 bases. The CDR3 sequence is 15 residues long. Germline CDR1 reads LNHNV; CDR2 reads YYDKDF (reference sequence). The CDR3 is CATSRDIYGEGVAFF. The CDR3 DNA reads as TGTGCCACCAGCAGAGATATTTACGGAGAGGGAGTAGCTTTCTTT.

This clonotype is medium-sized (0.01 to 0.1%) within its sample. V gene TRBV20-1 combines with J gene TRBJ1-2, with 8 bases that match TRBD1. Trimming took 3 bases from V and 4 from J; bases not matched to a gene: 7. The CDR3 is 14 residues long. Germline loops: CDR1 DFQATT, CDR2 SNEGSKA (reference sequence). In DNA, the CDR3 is TGCAGTGCTAGCCAGGGGGCGGAGGGCTATGGCTACACCTTC. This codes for CSASQGAEGYGYTF.

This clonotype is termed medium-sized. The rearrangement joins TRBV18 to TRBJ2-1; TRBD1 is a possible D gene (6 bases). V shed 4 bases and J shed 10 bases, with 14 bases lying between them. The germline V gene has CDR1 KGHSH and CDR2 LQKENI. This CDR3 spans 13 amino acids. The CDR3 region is CASSQSQGTEQFF. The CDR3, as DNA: TGTGCCAGCTCACAGAGTCAAGGGACAGAGCAGTTCTTC.

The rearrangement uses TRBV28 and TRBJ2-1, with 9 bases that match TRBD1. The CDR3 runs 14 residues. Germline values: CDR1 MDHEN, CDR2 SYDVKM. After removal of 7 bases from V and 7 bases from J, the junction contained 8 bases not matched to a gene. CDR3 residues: CASKEGTGRNEQFF. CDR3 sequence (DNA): TGTGCCAGCAAAGAAGGGACAGGGAGGAATGAGCAGTTCTTC.

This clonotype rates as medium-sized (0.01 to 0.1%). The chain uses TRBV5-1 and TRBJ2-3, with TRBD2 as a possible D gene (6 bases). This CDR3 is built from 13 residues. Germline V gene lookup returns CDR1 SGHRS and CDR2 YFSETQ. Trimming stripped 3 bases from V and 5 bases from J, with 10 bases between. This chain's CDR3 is CASSSNGRDTQYF. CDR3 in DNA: TGCGCCAGCAGCTCCAACGGGAGAGATACGCAGTATTTT.

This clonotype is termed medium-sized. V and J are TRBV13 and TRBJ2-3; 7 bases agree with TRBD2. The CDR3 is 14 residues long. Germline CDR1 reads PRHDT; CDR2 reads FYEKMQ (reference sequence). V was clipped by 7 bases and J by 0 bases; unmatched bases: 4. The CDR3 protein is CASKRRGSTDTQYF. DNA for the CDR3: TGTGCCAGCAAGAGGCGGGGGAGCACAGATACGCAGTATTTT.